The T cell receptor (beta chain) under discussion was sequenced for a study of siplizumab effects on memory and regulatory T cells (dated by TCRdb to the late 2010s). In terms of the full investigation: The effect of the anti-CD2 antibody siplizumab on alloreactive T-cell subsets was examined in allogeneic mixed lymphocyte reactions constructed from human PBMCs. What the research found in general, with its limitations: Because sequences at frequencies below about 10^-5 were poorly captured, only a minor fraction of alloreactive clones could be mapped back to unstimulated subsets. Unstimulated naive T cells appeared to be more diverse than memory T cells, and naive cells seemed to make a substantial contribution to the alloresponse. The suppressive function of proliferating Tregs from siplizumab cultures was not functionally confirmed. Of the alloreactive CD4+ clones that could be mapped, the Treg-derived share averaged about 67% with siplizumab compared with around 25% in control reactions. About 75-96% of proliferating CD4+ or CD8+ clones could not be given a naive or memory phenotype. The cumulative frequency of alloreactive sequences that could be traced back to unstimulated CD4+ memory T cells was significantly reduced by siplizumab.

With regard to this clone: There is no known antigen for this receptor. Base qualities are not recorded, but no much larger clone differs from it by a single base.

The junction shows trimming of 6 bases on V and 3 bases on J, and the gene matches do not reach 12 bases of it. In the germline V gene (reference sequence), CDR1 corresponds to LNHDA and CDR2 to SQIVND. Including cysteine and phenylalanine, the CDR3 has 17 amino acids. Here the CDR3 DNA is all that survives: 51 bases in frame from base 1. Sorted unstimulated T cells and proliferating T cells recovered from mixed lymphocyte reactions were subjected to TCRbeta CDR3 sequencing. Fresh whole blood from over 8 HLA-typed healthy donors was used to isolate PBMCs. Library preparation used the immunoSEQ multiplex PCR assay. Some 100,000 TCR templates per sample were assayed by the deep sequencing platform. Genomic DNA extracted from sorted T cells was the material used for TCRbeta CDR3 sequencing. The study's processing was this. The R programming language was used for clonal analysis of the TCRbeta CDR3 data. Alloreactive CD4+ and CD8+ clones were identified by comparing unstimulated samples to CFSE-low samples taken after the reaction. Regulatory or non-regulatory origin of alloreactive CD4+ clones was assigned by matching sequences to the sorted unstimulated Treg and non-Treg repertoires. TCRdb stores this immuneACCESS table with in-frame sequences only. Part of the clones is absent; in the studies checked, under half of the shortfall reflects unresolved V genes, and no reason is known for the rest. V and J calls and clone size are copied from that table; D and trimming were computed from the DNA. This sample has 100,000 or so clones in its table, and approximately 91% of those were observed once. Around 2.7% of the sample is held by the ten biggest clonotypes.

The chain is assembled from TRBV19 and TRBJ1-5; 9 central nucleotides agree with TRBD1. Sequences were obtained from CD4+ T cells sorted from blood. This sequence was found in a human donor in good health. Some clones in this sample may be carry-over from other donors' samples. The CDR3 has the sequence CASRLHHRGRPNQPQHF. The nucleotide sequence is given as TGTGCCAGTAGACTACACCACAGGGGGCGCCCCAATCAGCCCCAGCATTTT.